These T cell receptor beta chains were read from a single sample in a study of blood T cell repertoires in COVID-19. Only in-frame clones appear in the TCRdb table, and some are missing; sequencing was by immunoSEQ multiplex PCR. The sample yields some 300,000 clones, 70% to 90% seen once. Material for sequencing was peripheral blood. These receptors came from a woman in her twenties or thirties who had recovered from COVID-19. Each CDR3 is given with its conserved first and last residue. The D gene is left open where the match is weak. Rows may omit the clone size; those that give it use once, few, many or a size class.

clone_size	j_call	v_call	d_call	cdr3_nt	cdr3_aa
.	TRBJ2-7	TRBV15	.	TGTGCCACCAGCAGAGGGGGGGACGGCTACGAGCAGTACTTC	CATSRGGDGYEQYF
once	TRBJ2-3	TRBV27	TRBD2	TGTGCCAGCAGTTTCCTTAGTAGCGGGGGTACGGGCGGCACAGATACGCAGTATTTT	CASSFLSSGGTGGTDTQYF
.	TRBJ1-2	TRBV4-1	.	TGCGCCAGCAGCCAAGATATCGGGACACATCTTGCCTATGGCTACACCTTC	CASSQDIGTHLAYGYTF
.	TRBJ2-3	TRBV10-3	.	TGTGCCATCAGCAAATGGACAGTGGAGGTGGGAGATACGCAGTATTTT	CAISKWTVEVGDTQYF
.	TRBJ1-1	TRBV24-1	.	TGTGCCACCAGTGTGAGGGACAAAGGTAGGCTCTTT	CATSVRDKGRLF
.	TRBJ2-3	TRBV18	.	TGTGCCAGCTCACCACAGGAGGAGGATACGCAGTATTTT	CASSPQEEDTQYF
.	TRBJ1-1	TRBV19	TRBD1	TGTGCCAGTAGTATGTACGACAGGGTGAACACTGAAGCTTTCTTT	CASSMYDRVNTEAFF
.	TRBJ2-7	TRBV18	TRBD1	TGTGCCAGCTCACCCCCGGGGACAGGGGACCACGAGCAGTACTTC	CASSPPGTGDHEQYF
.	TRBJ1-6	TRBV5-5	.	TGTGCCAGCAGCTCCCGGGACTCCGGTAATTCACCCCTCCACTTT	CASSSRDSGNSPLHF
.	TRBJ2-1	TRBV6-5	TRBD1	TGTGCCAGCAGTTACTCTGGGACAGTTTACAATGAGCAGTTCTTC	CASSYSGTVYNEQFF
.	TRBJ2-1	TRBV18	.	TGTGCCAGCTCACCTCCGGGTGGGAATGAGCAGTTCTTC	CASSPPGGNEQFF
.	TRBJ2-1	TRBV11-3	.	TGTGCCAGCAGCTTAGAGGCCAATGAGCAGTTCTTC	CASSLEANEQFF
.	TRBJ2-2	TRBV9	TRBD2	TGTGCCAGCAGACCAGCGGGGGGGCTAGACGGGGAGCTGTTTTTT	CASRPAGGLDGELFF
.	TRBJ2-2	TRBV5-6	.	TGTGCCAGCAGCTTGGGACAGCTGAGCACCGGGGAGCTGTTTTTT	CASSLGQLSTGELFF
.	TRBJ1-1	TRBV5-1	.	TGCGCCAGCAGCTTACTCGGGGAGATCGGTGAAGCTTTCTTT	CASSLLGEIGEAFF
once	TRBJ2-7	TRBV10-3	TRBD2	TGTGCCATCAGTGAGTCGGGGACTAGCGGGGGCCGTCAGTACTTC	CAISESGTSGGRQYF
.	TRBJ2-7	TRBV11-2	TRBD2	TGTGCCAGCAGCGCCACTAGCGGGGGGGCAAGCGAGCAGTACTTC	CASSATSGGASEQYF
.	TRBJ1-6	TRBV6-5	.	TGTGCCAGCAGTCCAGGACAGCGAAATTCACCCCTCCACTTT	CASSPGQRNSPLHF
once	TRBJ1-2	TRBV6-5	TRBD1	TGTGCCAGCAGCTGGACAGGGGGCTATGGCTACACCTTC	CASSWTGGYGYTF
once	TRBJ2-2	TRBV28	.	TGTGCCAGCAGTTTTCCTATCGGGGAGCTGTTTTTT	CASSFPIGELFF
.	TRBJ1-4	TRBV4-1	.	TGCGCCAGCAGCCAAGGGTCCAGCTTACTAAATGAAAAACTGTTTTTT	CASSQGSSLLNEKLFF
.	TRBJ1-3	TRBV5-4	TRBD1	TGTGCCAGCAGCAGGCCCGGGACAGGGGCTGGAAACACCATATATTTT	CASSRPGTGAGNTIYF
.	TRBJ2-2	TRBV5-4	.	TGTGCCAGCAGCTTGGGAGTCGGGGAGCTGTTTTTT	CASSLGVGELFF
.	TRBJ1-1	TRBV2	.	TGTGCCAGCAGTGAAGGACTGCCGAGGAACACTGAAGCTTTCTTT	CASSEGLPRNTEAFF
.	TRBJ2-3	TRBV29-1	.	TGCAGCGTAACCGGGGACACTAGCACAGATACGCAGTATTTT	CSVTGDTSTDTQYF
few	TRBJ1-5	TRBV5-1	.	TGCGCCAGCAGCCCTGTGAGCAATCAGCCCCAGCATTTT	CASSPVSNQPQHF
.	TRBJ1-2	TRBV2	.	TGTGCCAGCAGTGAAACAGAGGGAGGCTACACCTTC	CASSETEGGYTF
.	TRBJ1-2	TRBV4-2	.	TGTGCCAGCAGCCCCGGGGGGGATGGCTACACCTTC	CASSPGGDGYTF
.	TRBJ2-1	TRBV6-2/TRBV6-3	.	TGTGCCAGCGGCCGGAGGTTTTACAATGAGCAGTTCTTC	CASGRRFYNEQFF
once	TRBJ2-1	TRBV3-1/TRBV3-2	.	TGTGCCAGCAGCCAAGTTTTAGGGCGTACAGTCGAGGGCAATGAGCAGTTCTTC	CASSQVLGRTVEGNEQFF
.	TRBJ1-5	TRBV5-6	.	TGTGCCAGCAGCTTCTCGCCCGGGAATCAGCCCCAGCATTTT	CASSFSPGNQPQHF
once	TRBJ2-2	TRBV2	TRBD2	TGTGCCAGCAGGCGGGAGGGAGGGGAGCTGTTTTTT	CASRREGGELFF
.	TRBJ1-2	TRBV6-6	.	TGTGCCAGCTCCCGTTCCGGGTATGGCTACACCTTC	CASSRSGYGYTF
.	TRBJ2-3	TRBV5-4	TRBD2	TGTGCCAGCAGCTTTGGCGGGGGAGCAGATACGCAGTATTTT	CASSFGGGADTQYF
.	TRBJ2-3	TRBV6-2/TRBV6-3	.	TGTGCCAGCAGTTACGGTGGCGGCGCAGATACGCAGTATTTT	CASSYGGGADTQYF
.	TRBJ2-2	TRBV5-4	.	TGTGCCAGCAGCCCTCAGGTATACACCGGGGAGCTGTTTTTT	CASSPQVYTGELFF
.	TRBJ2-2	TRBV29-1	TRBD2	TGCAGCGCTCGCGGCGGCCATAGCGGGGACACCGGGGAGCTGTTTTTT	CSARGGHSGDTGELFF
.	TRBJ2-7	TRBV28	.	TGTGCCAGCAGTTTATCCAGATACGAGCAGTACTTC	CASSLSRYEQYF
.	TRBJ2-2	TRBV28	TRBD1	TGTGCCAGCAGCGACAGGGGAAGCACCGGGGAGCTGTTTTTT	CASSDRGSTGELFF
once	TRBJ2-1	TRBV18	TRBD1	TGTGCCAGCTCACCCGATTCCGGGACAGGAAGGTTCTTC	CASSPDSGTGRFF
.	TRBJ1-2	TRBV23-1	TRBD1	TGCGCCAGCAGTCACGACCGGGACAGGGCCCACCTTCTTGGCTACACCTTC	CASSHDRDRAHLLGYTF
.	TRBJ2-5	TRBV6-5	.	TGTGCCAGCAGTTATGGGCGGGGTGCGGAGACCCAGTACTTC	CASSYGRGAETQYF
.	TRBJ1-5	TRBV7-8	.	TGTGCCAGCAGCTTATCGGCGGGGTATAGCAATCAGCCCCAGCATTTT	CASSLSAGYSNQPQHF
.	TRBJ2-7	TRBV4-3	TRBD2	TGCGCCAGCAGCCAAGACACTAGCGGTTACGAGCAGTACTTC	CASSQDTSGYEQYF
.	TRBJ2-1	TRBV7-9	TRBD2	TGTGCCAGCAGCTCGGGACTAGCGAAAAATGAGCAGTTCTTC	CASSSGLAKNEQFF
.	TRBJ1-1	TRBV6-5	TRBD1	TGTGCCAGCAGGCCGGGACAGAAGAACACTGAAGCTTTCTTT	CASRPGQKNTEAFF